These T cell receptor beta chains were read from a single sample in a study of a mutant IDH1 vaccine in newly diagnosed glioma. The table came from immunoSEQ multiplex PCR; TCRdb's copy has only in-frame clones and leaves some out. The table lists 30,000 to 40,000 clones, roughly 90% of them singletons. The sequencing here drew on PBMCs, taken from a glioma patient treated with radiotherapy, temozolomide or both. The origin of the receptors is a young man with glioma. Each CDR3 is given with its conserved first and last residue. The D gene is left open where the match is weak. A clone size is listed for some rows: how often the clone was seen (once, few, many), or a class if it is expanded.

d_gene,abundance,v_gene,j_gene,CDR3nt,CDR3aa
-,-,TRBV19,TRBJ1-1,TGTGCCAGTAGTACTGCGCTGGCCACTGAAGCTTTCTTT,CASSTALATEAFF
TRBD1,few,TRBV6-1,TRBJ1-1,TGTGCCAGCAGTGAAGTTCCGGGACAGGGTGGTTCTCACACTGAAGCTTTCTTT,CASSEVPGQGGSHTEAFF
TRBD1,once,TRBV6-5,TRBJ2-7,TGTGCCAGCAGTTACTCAGGACAGGGATCCTACGAGCAGTACTTC,CASSYSGQGSYEQYF
TRBD2,-,TRBV5-6,TRBJ2-4,TGTGCCAGCAGCTTTGGGGGAGGGCTAGCAGGAAACATTCAGTACTTC,CASSFGGGLAGNIQYF
TRBD1,-,TRBV5-1,TRBJ2-7,TGCGCCAGCAGCTTATTACCCCACGCCGGGACAGGGAGGGAGCAGTACTTC,CASSLLPHAGTGREQYF
TRBD1,-,TRBV7-9,TRBJ1-2,TGTGCCAGCAGCTGGGACAGCACTAACTATGGCTACACCTTC,CASSWDSTNYGYTF
-,-,TRBV9,TRBJ2-3,TGTGCCAGCAGCGCAGCAGATACGCAGTATTTT,CASSAADTQYF
-,-,TRBV30,TRBJ2-2,TGTGCCTGGACGACCGGGCCCGGGACCGGGGAGCTGTTTTTT,CAWTTGPGTGELFF
-,-,TRBV7-2,TRBJ1-1,TGTGCCAGCAGCTCCCGCCCCGGTGGCACTGAAGCTTTCTTT,CASSSRPGGTEAFF
-,-,TRBV29-1,TRBJ2-1,TGCAGCGTCCAGGGGGGAACCCAAGGAAAAACCTACAATGAGCAGTTCTTC,CSVQGGTQGKTYNEQFF
TRBD1,-,TRBV28,TRBJ2-2,TGTGCCAGCAGAATTGGACAGGGCGGGTACGGGGAGCTGTTTTTT,CASRIGQGGYGELFF
-,-,TRBV7-9,TRBJ2-2,TGTGCCAGGGACAGCCCCGGGACATCGAACACCGGGGAGCTGTTTTTT,CARDSPGTSNTGELFF
-,-,TRBV4-3,TRBJ2-5,TGCGCCAGCAGCCAAGTTTTTTCACGACCGATGGTCAATTACCAAGAGACCCAGTACTTC,CASSQVFSRPMVNYQETQYF
TRBD2,-,TRBV2,TRBJ2-7,TGTGCCAGCACCTTAGCGGGGGGGGGCTCCTACGAGCAGTACTTC,CASTLAGGGSYEQYF
TRBD1,once,TRBV5-6,TRBJ1-1,TGTGCCAGCAGCCCTTCGACAGGGACTGAAGCTTTCTTT,CASSPSTGTEAFF
-,-,TRBV19,TRBJ2-2,TGTGCCAGTACACAGGGTGGGAGCACCGGGGAGCTGTTTTTT,CASTQGGSTGELFF
TRBD1,once,TRBV19,TRBJ1-5,TGTGCCAGTAGTACCCGGGACAGGGGGCTTCAGCCCCAGCATTTT,CASSTRDRGLQPQHF
-,-,TRBV5-1,TRBJ2-6,TGCGCCAGCAGCTTGGCAGGCCTCTCTGGGGCCAACGTCCTGACTTTC,CASSLAGLSGANVLTF
TRBD1,-,TRBV7-9,TRBJ1-2,TGTGCCAGCAGCTTAGCGGCAGGGGGCCCGTCTAACTATGGCTACACCTTC,CASSLAAGGPSNYGYTF
-,-,TRBV10-3,TRBJ1-1,TGTGCCAGTACGGCGAACACTGAAGCTTTCTTT,CASTANTEAFF
-,-,TRBV7-9,TRBJ1-2,TGTGCCAGCAGCTTAGGGGCAGGGGATTATGGCTACACCTTC,CASSLGAGDYGYTF
-,-,TRBV6-5,TRBJ1-1,TGTGCCAGCAGTTACTCGAGACAGGCGAACACTGAAGCTTTCTTT,CASSYSRQANTEAFF
-,-,TRBV10-2,TRBJ1-1,TGCGCCAGCACCGAGTGGGTCGACACTGAAGCTTTCTTT,CASTEWVDTEAFF
TRBD2,-,TRBV5-1,TRBJ2-3,TGCGCCAGCAGCAGGGGACTAGCGGGAGAGGCAGATACGCAGTATTTT,CASSRGLAGEADTQYF
TRBD1,-,TRBV9,TRBJ2-5,TGTGCCAGCAGCGTAGGAGGGGGCGCGTCCCAAGAGACCCAGTACTTC,CASSVGGGASQETQYF
-,-,TRBV4-1,TRBJ1-1,TGCGCCAGCAGCCCCTCGGGGAAGGATGGGTTGAACACTGAAGCTTTCTTT,CASSPSGKDGLNTEAFF
-,-,TRBV4-3,TRBJ2-6,TGCGCCAGCAGCCAACGGATAAGCGGGGCCAACGTCCTGACTTTC,CASSQRISGANVLTF
-,-,TRBV9,TRBJ1-2,TGTGCCAGCAGCGTAGCCGTCGCGGGCAACTATGGCTACACCTTC,CASSVAVAGNYGYTF
-,-,TRBV18,TRBJ1-2,TGTGCCAGCTCACCGGAAATGACGAGTGGCTACACCTTC,CASSPEMTSGYTF
-,-,TRBV7-2,TRBJ1-1,TGTGCCAGCAGCGCCACACCGAACACTGAAGCTTTCTTT,CASSATPNTEAFF
-,-,TRBV4-2,TRBJ2-3,TGTGCCAGCAGCCAAGACCCTTTTGGGGGGAGCGCAGATACGCAGTATTTT,CASSQDPFGGSADTQYF
-,-,TRBV18,TRBJ1-5,TGTGCCAGCTCACCAAGGTCCGAGCAGCCCCAGCATTTT,CASSPRSEQPQHF
-,-,TRBV7-9,TRBJ2-3,TGTGCCAGCAGTAGGGCGGGGGCGACAGATACGCAGTATTTT,CASSRAGATDTQYF
-,-,TRBV29-1,TRBJ1-1,TGCAGCGTTTCTACCGGGCCCCCGGGCACTGAAGCTTTCTTT,CSVSTGPPGTEAFF